This record looks at one T cell receptor beta chain sequence and its context. Data came from immunoSEQ multiplex PCR; TCRdb stores just in-frame clones and leaves some out. The data show about 67,000 clones, more than 70% seen once. This entry comes from a study of a mutant IDH1 vaccine in newly diagnosed glioma. About the research overall: Patients had received radiotherapy, temozolomide, or both previously, most receiving both.

The time point here: baseline, week 1 (first vaccination visit). As to treatment: pre-vaccination baseline after standard-of-care therapy. The donor cohort comprised cases of new WHO grade 3 or 4 IDH1-mutant, ATRX-lost astrocytoma. Material: peripheral blood mononuclear cells (PBMCs), obtained from a glioma patient treated with radiotherapy, temozolomide or both. The source is a woman between 18 and 30 years old with glioma. Some clones in this sample may be carry-over from other donors' samples.

The CDR3, as DNA: TGTGCCTGGAGTAGGGAAGTCTATGGCTACACCTTC. It specifies CAWSREVYGYTF. This chain connects TRBV30 to TRBJ1-2; D call uncertain. The CDR3 is made up of 12 amino acids. Germline loops: CDR1 GTSNPN, CDR2 SVGIG (reference sequence). The V and J ends lost 2 bases and 4 bases respectively, with 8 bases between them.